The rows below give T cell receptor beta chains drawn from one sample of a study of blood T cell repertoires in COVID-19. Generated by immunoSEQ multiplex PCR, the TCRdb table keeps only in-frame clones and is missing some. Found here are roughly 250,000 clones, approximately 86% of them singletons; the top ten hold 2.5% to 3%. The sample was PBMCs or T cells enriched from blood (not recorded which). Receptors were obtained from a woman aged 25 to 39 with acute COVID-19. The CDR3 runs from the conserved cysteine through the conserved F or W. A D gene is named only where the DNA matches it firmly. A row's size may be missing; if present it is once, few, many or a size class.

cdr3_nt cdr3_aa d_call v_call clone_size j_call
TGTGCCAGCAGCTTCGGAGACAGGGGGTATCAGCCCCAGCATTTT CASSFGDRGYQPQHF TRBD1 TRBV7-9 NA TRBJ1-5
TGTGCCAGCAGTCCCGGGACACGGCGCTACACCTTC CASSPGTRRYTF NA TRBV12-3/TRBV12-4 once TRBJ1-2
TGTGCTAGTGGTTGGACTAGCGGGGGGGACACCTACAATGAGCAGTTCTTC CASGWTSGGDTYNEQFF TRBD2 TRBV12-5 once TRBJ2-1
TGTGCCAGCAGTCTCAGGGCCCCCTTCTCCTATAATTCACCCCTCCACTTT CASSLRAPFSYNSPLHF NA TRBV7-8 NA TRBJ1-6
TGTGCCACTAGGCCCTGGGGATTAGGGGGAGGGGAAAAACTGTTTTTT CATRPWGLGGGEKLFF NA TRBV27 NA TRBJ1-4
TGCGCCAGCAGCTTGTCTAGCGGAATTGGAAACACCATATATTTT CASSLSSGIGNTIYF NA TRBV5-1 NA TRBJ1-3
TGCGCCGTAACTGACAGGGGCAACACTGAAGCTTTCTTT CAVTDRGNTEAFF TRBD1 TRBV10-2 NA TRBJ1-1
TGTGCCAGCAGCTTGGGGCCGGGGGTTAAATACAATGAGCAGTTCTTC CASSLGPGVKYNEQFF NA TRBV5-5 NA TRBJ2-1
TGTGCCAGCAGCTTAGCCGTCTCTGGAAACACCATATATTTT CASSLAVSGNTIYF NA TRBV11-2 NA TRBJ1-3
TGTGCCAGCGGTGGCATAAGTTTCTACGAGCAGTACTTC CASGGISFYEQYF NA TRBV7-9 NA TRBJ2-7
TGTGCCAGCTCAAACACCTACGGGACTTTCTTT CASSNTYGTFF NA TRBV27 NA TRBJ1-1
TGTGCCAGCAGTTTAGGACTAGCGGGGACCCAAGAGACCCAGTACTTC CASSLGLAGTQETQYF TRBD2 TRBV6-5 NA TRBJ2-5
TGCAGCGTTGAAAGGAGAAACACTGAAGCTTTCTTT CSVERRNTEAFF NA TRBV29-1 NA TRBJ1-1
TGTGCCAGCAGCCAAGATGGGGGGGGCGCCTACTATGGCTACACCTTC CASSQDGGGAYYGYTF NA TRBV3-1/TRBV3-2 NA TRBJ1-2
TGTGCCAGCAGTTACGAGAACTACAGGGCTGGAAACACCATATATTTT CASSYENYRAGNTIYF NA TRBV6-6 NA TRBJ1-3
TGTGCCAGCAGCTTAAATACAGGGGCCGAGCAGTACTTC CASSLNTGAEQYF TRBD1 TRBV7-6 NA TRBJ2-7
TGTGCCAGCAGCCCAGACGGGGTTGGCAGCAATCAGCCCCAGCATTTT CASSPDGVGSNQPQHF NA TRBV7-8 NA TRBJ1-5
TGTGCCAGCAGTGACGGAGGCTGGAACACTGAAGCTTTCTTT CASSDGGWNTEAFF NA TRBV6-4 NA TRBJ1-1
TGTGCCAGCAGTTTTTTCGCTACCACTAGCGGGCTGAAGACCCAGTACTTC CASSFFATTSGLKTQYF TRBD2 TRBV27 NA TRBJ2-5
TGTGCCAGCAGCGCCCGGGGGGGGAGTTCCCCGAATGAAAAACTGTTTTTT CASSARGGSSPNEKLFF NA TRBV11-2 NA TRBJ1-4
TGTGCCAGCAGCCTATCCCCTAACACTGAAGCTTTCTTT CASSLSPNTEAFF NA TRBV13 NA TRBJ1-1
TGCGCCAGCAGTGACAGCGGGCCTCAGCCCCAGCATTTT CASSDSGPQPQHF NA TRBV10-2 NA TRBJ1-5
TGTGCCAGTAGTCCAGTCCCCGGGGGCAATGAGCAGTTCTTC CASSPVPGGNEQFF NA TRBV19 NA TRBJ2-1
TGTGCCAGCAGCTTGACCTGGACAGTGAAGTCTGAAGCTTTCTTT CASSLTWTVKSEAFF NA TRBV7-2 NA TRBJ1-1
TGTGCCAGCAGCTCTACTAGCGTAATCACAGATACGCAGTATTTT CASSSTSVITDTQYF TRBD2 TRBV7-9 NA TRBJ2-3
TGTGCCAGCAGTTGGTGGACGGGATCCGAGCAGTACTTC CASSWWTGSEQYF NA TRBV27 few TRBJ2-7
TGTGCCACCCGACCAGGGTGGGCCCGTGGGCAAGCTTTCTTT CATRPGWARGQAFF NA TRBV15 NA TRBJ1-1
TGTGCCAGCAGCTCTTCCAGGGGCAACTATGGCTACACCTTC CASSSSRGNYGYTF NA TRBV5-4 NA TRBJ1-2
TGTGCCAGCAGCCCCCAGAGAGGGACTGAAGCTTTCTTT CASSPQRGTEAFF NA TRBV14 NA TRBJ1-1
TGTGCCAGCAGCCCCACAGGAGACTCTGGAAACACCATATATTTT CASSPTGDSGNTIYF NA TRBV3-1/TRBV3-2 NA TRBJ1-3
TGTGCCAGCAGCTTAGAACCTAGGGAGCAGTACTTC CASSLEPREQYF NA TRBV7-9 NA TRBJ2-7
TGTGCCAGCAGCCCCCTACAGGCAACCACCTTC CASSPLQATTF NA TRBV6-5 NA TRBJ1-2
TGCAGCGTTGAAAGGCAGGCGCCCTACGAGCAGTACTTC CSVERQAPYEQYF NA TRBV29-1 NA TRBJ2-7
TGCAGCGGCACAGGGGGCTATGGCTACACCTTC CSGTGGYGYTF TRBD1 TRBV29-1 NA TRBJ1-2
TGTGCCAGCAGCCACGCGGGGGGGTATCAGCCCCAGCATTTT CASSHAGGYQPQHF NA TRBV7-8 NA TRBJ1-5
TGTGCCAGCAGCGTAGTAGCGGATCCGGGCGGTGAAAAACTGTTTTTT CASSVVADPGGEKLFF NA TRBV9 NA TRBJ1-4
TGTGCCAGCAGCTTAGATCTGTTTTATGGCTACACCTTC CASSLDLFYGYTF NA TRBV7-2 few TRBJ1-2
TGTGCCAGCACAGGAGCTTTCTTT CASTGAFF NA TRBV2 NA TRBJ1-1
TGTGCCAGCAGCTTAGTTTCAGGCAGGAACACTGAAGCTTTCTTT CASSLVSGRNTEAFF NA TRBV7-9 NA TRBJ1-1
TGTGCCAGCAGCTTAGTCGCAGGGTCCCCAGATACGCAGTATTTT CASSLVAGSPDTQYF NA TRBV7-9 NA TRBJ2-3
TGCGCCAGCAGGGGTCAGGGGCCGAATGGCTACACCTTC CASRGQGPNGYTF NA TRBV5-1 NA TRBJ1-2
TGTGCCAGCAGCAAAGGTAAAGGGGGCCCTAACACTGAAGCTTTCTTT CASSKGKGGPNTEAFF NA TRBV21-1 few TRBJ1-1
TGTGCCAGCAGCTGGTTTCAGGTTGAGACGGGAAACACCATATATTTT CASSWFQVETGNTIYF NA TRBV7-9 NA TRBJ1-3
TGTGCCAGCAGCTTGGGCGGGACAGAGAATTACGAGCAGTACTTC CASSLGGTENYEQYF NA TRBV5-8 NA TRBJ2-7
TGTGCCAGCAGCTCCACGGGACAGGGGCTCTATGGCTACACCTTC CASSSTGQGLYGYTF TRBD1 TRBV7-8 NA TRBJ1-2
TGCGCCAGCAGGGGACAAACAGGGCGCACTGAAGCTTTCTTT CASRGQTGRTEAFF NA TRBV4-1 NA TRBJ1-1
TGTGCCATCAGTGGAGCGGGCTACGAGCAGTACTTC CAISGAGYEQYF NA TRBV10-3 NA TRBJ2-7
TGTGCCAGCTCAGACATAGGCCAGCCCAGTAGTTCCTACGAGCAGTACTTC CASSDIGQPSSSYEQYF NA TRBV18 once TRBJ2-7
TGTGCCAGCAGTTTGGGCGGGGGTTCTTTCCACGAGCAGTACTTC CASSLGGGSFHEQYF TRBD2 TRBV28 NA TRBJ2-7
TGTGCCAGCAGCCAAGGGGGCGAAAACACCATATATTTT CASSQGGENTIYF TRBD1 TRBV11-2 NA TRBJ1-3
TGTGCCAGCACCGAGGGCGGGGGTTCCACTGAAGCTTTCTTT CASTEGGGSTEAFF NA TRBV5-5 few TRBJ1-1
TGTGCCATCAGTGGAAGGACAACCACAGATACGCAGTATTTT CAISGRTTTDTQYF NA TRBV10-3 NA TRBJ2-3
TGTGCCAGCGTTGACAGGGGTCATCAGCCCCAGCATTTT CASVDRGHQPQHF TRBD1 TRBV28 NA TRBJ1-5
TGTGCTAGTGGAGCCCTACAGGGGTGGGACACTGAAGCTTTCTTT CASGALQGWDTEAFF TRBD1 TRBV12-5 NA TRBJ1-1